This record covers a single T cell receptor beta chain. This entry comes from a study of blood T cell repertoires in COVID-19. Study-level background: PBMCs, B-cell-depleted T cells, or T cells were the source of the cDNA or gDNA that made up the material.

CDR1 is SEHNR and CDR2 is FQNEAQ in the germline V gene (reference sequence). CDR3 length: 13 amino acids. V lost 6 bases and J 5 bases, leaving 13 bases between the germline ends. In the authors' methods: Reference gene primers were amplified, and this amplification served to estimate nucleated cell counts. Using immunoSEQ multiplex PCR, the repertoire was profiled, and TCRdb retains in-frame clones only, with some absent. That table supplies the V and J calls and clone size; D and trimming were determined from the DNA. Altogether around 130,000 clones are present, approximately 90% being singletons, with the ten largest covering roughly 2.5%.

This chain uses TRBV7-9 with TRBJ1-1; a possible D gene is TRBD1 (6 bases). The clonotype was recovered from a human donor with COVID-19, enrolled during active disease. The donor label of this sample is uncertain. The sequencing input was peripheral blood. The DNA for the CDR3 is TGTGCCAGCAGGATTACAGGGAGAACTGAAGCTTTCTTT. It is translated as CASRITGRTEAFF. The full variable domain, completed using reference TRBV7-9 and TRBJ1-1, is DTGVSQNPRHKITKRGQNVTFRCDPISEHNRLYWYRQTLGQGPEFLTYFQNEAQLEKSRLLSDRFSAERPKGSFSTLEIQRTEQGDSAMYLCASRITGRTEAFFGQGTRLTVV.